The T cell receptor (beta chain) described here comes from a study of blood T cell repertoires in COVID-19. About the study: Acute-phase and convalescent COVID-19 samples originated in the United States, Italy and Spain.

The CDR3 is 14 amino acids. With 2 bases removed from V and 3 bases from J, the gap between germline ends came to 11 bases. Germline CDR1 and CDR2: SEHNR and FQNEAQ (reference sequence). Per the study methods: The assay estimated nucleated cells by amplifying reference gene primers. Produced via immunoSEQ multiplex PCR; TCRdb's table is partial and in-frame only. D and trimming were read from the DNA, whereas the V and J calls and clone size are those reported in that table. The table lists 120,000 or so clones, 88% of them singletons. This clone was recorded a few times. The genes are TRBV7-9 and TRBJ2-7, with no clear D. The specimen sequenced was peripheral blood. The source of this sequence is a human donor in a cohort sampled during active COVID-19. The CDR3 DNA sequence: TGTGCCAGCAGCTTAAGTTCAGGATTCTACGAGCAGTACTTC. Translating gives CASSLSSGFYEQYF.